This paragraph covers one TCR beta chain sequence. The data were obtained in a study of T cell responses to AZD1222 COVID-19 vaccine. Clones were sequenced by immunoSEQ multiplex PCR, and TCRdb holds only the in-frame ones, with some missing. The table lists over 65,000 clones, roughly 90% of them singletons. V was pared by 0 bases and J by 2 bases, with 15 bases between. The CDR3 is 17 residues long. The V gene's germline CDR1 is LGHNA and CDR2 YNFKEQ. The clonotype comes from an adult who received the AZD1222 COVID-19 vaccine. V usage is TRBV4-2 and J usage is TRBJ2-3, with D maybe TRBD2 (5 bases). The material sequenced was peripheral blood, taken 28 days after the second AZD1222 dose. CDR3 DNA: TGTGCCAGCAGCCAAGATGAAGAGGGTCCGGACACAGATACGCAGTATTTT. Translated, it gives CASSQDEEGPDTDTQYF.